Described below is a single TCR beta chain sequence and its context. Its antigen is not identified. The data belong to a study of Ad26.COV2.S vaccination and SARS-CoV-2 variants. Study in general: Enrolled in COV1001, the donor was in the Ad26.COV2.S trial arm, which received the vaccine.

V was cut by 6 bases and J by 7 bases, with 16 bases left in between. Germline loops: CDR1 LNHDA, CDR2 SQIVND (reference sequence). The CDR3 is made up of 15 amino acids. Sequencing used immunoSEQ multiplex PCR; TCRdb keeps in-frame clones, though not all of them. The sample holds hundreds of thousands of clones, approximately 92% seen once. The study's findings and limits: In TCR breadth and depth analyses, total T cell responses may have been underestimated. Reports say spike-specific CD8+ and CD4+ T cell responses covered substantial breadth after vaccination. It was vaccine recipients, not placebo recipients, who had the higher spike-specific TCR breadth.

The treatment denotes: 19 received Ad26.COV2.S at low or high dose, single or two shots; about 5 received placebo; per-sample allocation not given. All samples were drawn on day 63, counting from the first vaccine or placebo injection. V gene TRBV19 combines with J gene TRBJ1-6; perhaps TRBD1 as D (6 bases). The sample here was peripheral blood, taken in a trial of Ad26.COV2.S vaccine versus placebo. This clonotype was sampled from a person aged 18-65 years who received the Ad26.COV2.S COVID-19 vaccine or a placebo. This chain's CDR3 is CASRKKTGENSPLHF. The CDR3 DNA sequence: TGTGCCAGTAGGAAAAAGACAGGTGAAAATTCACCCCTCCACTTT.